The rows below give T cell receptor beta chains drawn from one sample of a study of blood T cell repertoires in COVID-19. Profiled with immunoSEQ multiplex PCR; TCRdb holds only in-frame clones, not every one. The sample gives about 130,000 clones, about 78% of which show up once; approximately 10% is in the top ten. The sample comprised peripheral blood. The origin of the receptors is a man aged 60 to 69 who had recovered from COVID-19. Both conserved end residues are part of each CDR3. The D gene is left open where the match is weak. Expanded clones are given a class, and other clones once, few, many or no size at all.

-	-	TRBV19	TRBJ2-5	TGTGCCAGTAGTCGGCAGGGGCCTTCGGAGACCCAGTACTTC	CASSRQGPSETQYF
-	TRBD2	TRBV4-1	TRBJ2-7	TGCGCCAGCAGCCAAGATGGCGGGACTAGTCACGAGCAGTACTTC	CASSQDGGTSHEQYF
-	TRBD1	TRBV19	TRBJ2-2	TGTGCCGGGGGACAGGGGGCGGCCGGGGAGCTGTTTTTT	CAGGQGAAGELFF
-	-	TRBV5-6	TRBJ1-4	TGTGCCAGCAGCCCAGGAACAGGGATGCCGGGAAAACTGTTTTTT	CASSPGTGMPGKLFF
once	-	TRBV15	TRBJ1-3	TGTGCCACCAGCAGAGATCCGGGTACTGGAAACACCATATATTTT	CATSRDPGTGNTIYF
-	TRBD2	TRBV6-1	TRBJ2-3	TGTGCCAGCAGTGAAATTGGCGGGGGGCCAGATACGCAGTATTTT	CASSEIGGGPDTQYF
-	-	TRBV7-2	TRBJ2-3	TGTGCCAGCAGCTTAGTGGTCGGGGGAGGGGGAACAGATACGCAGTATTTT	CASSLVVGGGGTDTQYF
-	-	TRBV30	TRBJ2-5	TGTGCCTGGAGTGTCGTCGGGAGAGAGACCCAGTACTTC	CAWSVVGRETQYF
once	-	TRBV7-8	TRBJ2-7	TGTGCCAGCAGCTCGGGACTTACCTACGAGCAGTACTTC	CASSSGLTYEQYF
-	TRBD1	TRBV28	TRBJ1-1	TGTGCCAGCAGTTCTGGGACAGGCCAACCTAACACTGAAGCTTTCTTT	CASSSGTGQPNTEAFF
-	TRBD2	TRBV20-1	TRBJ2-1	TGCAGTGCAGGGACTAGCGGGAGGTTCTTC	CSAGTSGRFF
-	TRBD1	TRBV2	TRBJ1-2	TGTGCCAGCAGCTTTAGGACAGGGGGCGCATTTGGCTACACCTTC	CASSFRTGGAFGYTF
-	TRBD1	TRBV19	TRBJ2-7	TGTGCCAGTAGCGCCGGGACAGGGTCTTACGAGCAGTACTTC	CASSAGTGSYEQYF
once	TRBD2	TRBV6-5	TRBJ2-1	TGTGCCAGCAGTCCTCTTAGCGGGGTTACGAATGAGCAGTTCTTC	CASSPLSGVTNEQFF
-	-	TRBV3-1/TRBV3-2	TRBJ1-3	TGTGCCAGCAGCCAAGACCTCGGCTCTGGAAACACCATATATTTT	CASSQDLGSGNTIYF
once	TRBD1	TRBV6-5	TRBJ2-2	TGTGCCAGTGACAGGGATGGCACCGGGGAGCTGTTTTTT	CASDRDGTGELFF
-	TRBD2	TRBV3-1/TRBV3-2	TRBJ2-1	TGTGCCAGCAGCCGGCCTGCCGGGACTACCAATGAGCAGTTCTTC	CASSRPAGTTNEQFF
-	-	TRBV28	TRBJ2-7	TGTGCCAGCAGTTTAAGGACACCCTCCTACGAGCAGTACTTC	CASSLRTPSYEQYF
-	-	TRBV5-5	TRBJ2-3	TGTGCCAGCAGCTTAGAGTGGGGCGGAGATACGCAGTATTTT	CASSLEWGGDTQYF
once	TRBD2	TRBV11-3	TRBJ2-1	TGTGCCAGCAGCTTAGGGGGCGGGAGGGATTACGGTGAGCAGTTCTTC	CASSLGGGRDYGEQFF
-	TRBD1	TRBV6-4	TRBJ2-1	TGTGCCAGCAGTGTTAGACAGGGGGCGCGGGAGCAGTTCTTC	CASSVRQGAREQFF
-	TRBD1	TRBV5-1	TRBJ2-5	TGCGCCAGCAGCCGGGGACAGGGGGAAGAGACCCAGTACTTC	CASSRGQGEETQYF
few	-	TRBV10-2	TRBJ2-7	TGCGCCAGCAGTGAGACCGGGACTCCCTCTTACGAGCAGTACTTC	CASSETGTPSYEQYF
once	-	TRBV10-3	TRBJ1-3	TGTGCCATCAGTGAGTCGCGGGCAGGGGCCCACTCTGGAAACACCATATATTTT	CAISESRAGAHSGNTIYF
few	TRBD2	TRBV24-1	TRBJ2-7	TGTGCCACCAGTGATTCGCGGCGGGGGGCGGCGAACGAGCAGTACTTC	CATSDSRRGAANEQYF
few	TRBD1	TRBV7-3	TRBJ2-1	TGTGCCAGCAGTCGACAGGGTTCAAGGTCCTACAATGAGCAGTTCTTC	CASSRQGSRSYNEQFF
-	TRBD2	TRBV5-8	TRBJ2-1	TGTGCCAGCAGCTTGGCAAGACTAGCGGGGGGCCTCTCCTACAATGAGCAGTTCTTC	CASSLARLAGGLSYNEQFF
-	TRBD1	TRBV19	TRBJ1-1	TGTGCCAGTAGTAGAGGAGCAGGGGGAGGTGGCACTGAAGCTTTCTTT	CASSRGAGGGGTEAFF
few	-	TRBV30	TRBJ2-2	TGTGCCTGGAGTGTACTCCGGGCGAACACCGGGGAGCTGTTTTTT	CAWSVLRANTGELFF
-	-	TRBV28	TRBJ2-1	TGTGCCAGAATCCAGGTGTGGTCCTACAATGAGCAGTTCTTC	CARIQVWSYNEQFF
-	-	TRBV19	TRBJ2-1	TGTGCCAGTAGTATAGAACCGGGGTACAATGAGCAGTTCTTC	CASSIEPGYNEQFF
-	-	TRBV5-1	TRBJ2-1	TGCGCCAGCAGCTTGGCCGGGGGGCGCGGAAACCGCAATGAGCAGTTCTTC	CASSLAGGRGNRNEQFF
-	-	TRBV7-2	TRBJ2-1	TGTGCCAGCAGCCTCACCTATGGGACAAGGAATGAGCAGTTCTTC	CASSLTYGTRNEQFF
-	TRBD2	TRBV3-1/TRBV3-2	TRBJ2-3	TGTGCCAGCAGCTTTCGGGGGGTTCTTAGCACAGATACGCAGTATTTT	CASSFRGVLSTDTQYF
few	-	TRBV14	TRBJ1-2	TGTGCCAGCAGCCAACCCAGCTATGGCTACACCTTC	CASSQPSYGYTF
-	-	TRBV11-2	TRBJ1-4	TGTGCCAGCAGCTTAGGGGCTACTAATGAAAAACTGTTTTTT	CASSLGATNEKLFF
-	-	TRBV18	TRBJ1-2	TGTGCCAGCTCAAACTCAGGACAGTATGACTATGGCTACACCTTC	CASSNSGQYDYGYTF
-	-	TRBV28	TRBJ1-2	TGTGCCAGCAGTTTTAACTCCCGCGTCCTCGGCTACACCTTC	CASSFNSRVLGYTF
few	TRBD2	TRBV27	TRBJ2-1	TGTGCCAGCAGTTCCCACCGGACTAGCGGGAGTCCCTACAATGAGCAGTTCTTC	CASSSHRTSGSPYNEQFF
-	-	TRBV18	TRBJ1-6	TGTGCCAGCTCGGGGAGCTCCTATAATTCACCCCTCCACTTT	CASSGSSYNSPLHF
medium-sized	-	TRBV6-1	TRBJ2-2	TGTGCCAGCAGTGAATCGGGGGCGAACACCGGGGAGCTGTTTTTT	CASSESGANTGELFF
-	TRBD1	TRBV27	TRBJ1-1	TGTGCCAGCAGTTTATGGGCGGCAGGGGGCAAGGACACTGAAGCTTTCTTT	CASSLWAAGGKDTEAFF
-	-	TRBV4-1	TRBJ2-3	TGCGCCAGCAGCCCCCGACTAGCAGATACGCAGTATTTT	CASSPRLADTQYF
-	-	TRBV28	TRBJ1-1	TGTGCCAGCAGTTTGCAGGGGATGGACGCTTTCTTT	CASSLQGMDAFF
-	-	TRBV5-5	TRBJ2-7	TGTGCCAGCAGCTTGGGGGGGCAGGGTCCCTACGAGCAGTACTTC	CASSLGGQGPYEQYF
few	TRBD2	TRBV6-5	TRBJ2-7	TGTGCCAGCAGTTCGCTAGCGGGAGGAACCTACGAGCAGTACTTC	CASSSLAGGTYEQYF
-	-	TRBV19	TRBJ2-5	TGTGCCAGTAGTATTATACAGGGACAAGAGACCCAGTACTTC	CASSIIQGQETQYF
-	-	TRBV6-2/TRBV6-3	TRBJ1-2	TGTGCCAGCAGTCAACTTTATGGCTACACCTTC	CASSQLYGYTF
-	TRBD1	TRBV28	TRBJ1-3	TGTGCCAGCAGTCCGACAGGGGGCCCTGGAAACACCATATATTTT	CASSPTGGPGNTIYF